This T cell receptor (beta chain) was profiled in a study of spatial heterogeneity in lung cancer. Study information: At a median of roughly two years after resection, follow-up PBMC samples were sequenced when available.

General study points: Whereas they appeared in blood less at follow-up, ubiquitous expanded tumor TCRs appeared there more at resection.

Unique molecular identifiers, one per molecule, were present on every TCR cDNA molecule. One entry per CDR3 protein results from TCRdb running MiXCR on the 5' RACE reads. The table lists 20,000 to 30,000 distinct CDR3 sequences, around 9.6% of them singletons. Germline V lookup: CDR1 DFQATT, CDR2 SNEGSKA (reference sequence). The CDR3 contains 14 residues. With 6 bases removed from V and 7 bases from J, the gap between germline ends came to 22 bases. Comment on this clonotype: The antigen is undetermined.

Specified time point: blood at routine non-recurrence follow-up after resection. TCRs were sequenced from unsorted whole RNA of tumor, nontumor lung or PBMC. V and J are TRBV20-1 and TRBJ2-7; D gene unclear. The source material was PBMCs, sampled at follow-up. This clonotype was sampled from a male donor with early-stage non-small cell lung cancer. The CDR3 DNA sequence: TGCAGTGCAACCCCCCTTCGTCTAGGGCTAGAGCAGTACTTC. This encodes CSATPLRLGLEQYF.